A single sample gave rise to the 19 T cell receptor beta chains below, sequenced in a study of blood T cells in healthy people across ages. A sample-barcoded 5' primer and a J-beta primer mix were used in a second PCR of roughly 7 to 11 cycles. TCRdb reprocessed the 5' RACE reads with MiXCR, giving one entry per CDR3 protein. The sample consists of 1.5 million to 2 million distinct CDR3 sequences, just under 50% of them appearing once. Sequences were obtained from blood. The origin of the receptors is a woman aged 40 to 50 in good health.

The sample holds a few counts of this clonotype. This chain connects TRBV7-2 to TRBJ1-2; TRBD1 matches at 10 bases. Trimming removed 4 bases from V and 4 bases from J; junction bases left unmatched: 3. The CDR3 loop spans 14 amino acids. Germline V gene lookup returns CDR1 SGHTA and CDR2 FQGNSA. CDR3 sequence: CASSSWTGGYGYTF. The CDR3 coding sequence is TGTGCCAGCAGCTCTTGGACAGGGGGCTATGGCTACACCTTC.

The V and J genes are TRBV20-1 and TRBJ1-2, with D possibly TRBD1 on 5 matching bases. The CDR3 loop spans 15 amino acids. V lost 0 bases to trimming and J lost 4 bases, with 15 bases between them. Germline V gene data show CDR1 as DFQATT and CDR2 as SNEGSKA (reference sequence). CDR3 sequence reads: CSARDMGRESYGYTF. The CDR3 DNA is TGCAGTGCTAGAGATATGGGCAGGGAGAGCTATGGCTACACCTTC.

There are a few counts of this clonotype. The genes are TRBV5-1 and TRBJ2-6; no clear D. Trimming cost V 6 bases and J 2 bases, with 15 bases left between them. Germline CDR1 reads SGHRS; CDR2 reads YFSETQ. The CDR3 is made up of 16 amino acids. CDR3 residues: CASTFNSRPGANVLTF. CDR3 DNA sequence: TGCGCCAGCACCTTTAATAGCCGGCCTGGGGCCAACGTCCTGACTTTC.

The chain is built from TRBV18 and TRBJ2-5; possible D gene TRBD2, 6 bases. CDR3 size: 14 residues. Germline CDR1 and CDR2: KGHSH and LQKENI. Trimming stripped 0 bases from V and 3 bases from J, with 8 bases between. The DNA of the CDR3 is TGTGCCAGCTCACCACCGTGGAGGGAAGAGACCCAGTACTTC. This codes for CASSPPWREETQYF.

The chain combines TRBV11-2 with TRBJ1-4, with D perhaps matching TRBD1 (5 bases). V was trimmed by 0 bases and J by 3 bases, leaving 14 bases between them. The CDR3 is made up of 17 amino acids. CDR1 is SGHAT, CDR2 FQNNGV, per germline. The CDR3 coding sequence is TGTGCCAGCAGCTTAGATTTCGGGGGACGTGCTAATGAAAAACTGTTTTTT. It yields the protein CASSLDFGGRANEKLFF.

V and J are TRBV6-2 or TRBV6-3 and TRBJ2-3; 7 bases fit TRBD1. The CDR3 length is 15 residues. J lost 4 bases, V lost 2 bases, and 6 bases had no gene match. Germline values: CDR1 MNHEY, CDR2 SVGEGT. CDR3 protein: CASSYGLQGADTQYF. CDR3 in DNA: TGTGCCAGCAGTTACGGTCTCCAGGGGGCAGATACGCAGTATTTT.

The rearrangement joins TRBV5-6 to TRBJ2-4, with a weak D call TRBD1 (5 bases). V was shortened by 5 bases and J by 4 bases, with 16 bases between the two germline ends. Germline CDR1 is SGHDT and CDR2 is YYEEEE. The CDR3 spans 15 residues. The CDR3 loop reads CASSSIARQKNIQYF. In nucleotides, the CDR3 is TGTGCCAGCAGTTCGATCGCTCGACAGAAAAACATTCAGTACTTC.

The chain recombines TRBV5-1 with TRBJ1-2; the D is unclear. This CDR3 spans 12 amino acids. CDR1 and CDR2 (germline): SGHRS, YFSETQ. Deletions cut 5 bases from V and 7 bases from J, with 12 bases between. CDR3 protein: CASSGDPSGYTF. CDR3 DNA: TGCGCCAGCAGTGGGGATCCGAGTGGCTACACCTTC. The complete variable domain, with remaining parts taken from reference TRBV5-1 and TRBJ1-2, reads KAGVTQTPRYLIKTRGQQVTLSCSPISGHRSVSWYQQTPGQGLQFLFEYFSETQRNKGNFPGRFSGRQFSNSRSEMNVSTLELGDSALYLCASSGDPSGYTFGSGTRLTVV.

This rearrangement joins TRBV4-1 to TRBJ1-1; D unresolved. In germline, CDR1 is MGHRA, CDR2 YSYEKL. The germline V and J ends were trimmed by 1 base and 7 bases, with 10 bases remaining between them. This CDR3 has 13 amino acids. The CDR3 loop is CASSQVKTGEAFF. In nucleotides, the CDR3 is TGCGCCAGCAGCCAAGTTAAGACCGGTGAAGCTTTCTTT.

CDR3 in amino acids: CASSYLPRRVGNQPQHF. In DNA form, the CDR3 reads TGTGCCAGCAGTTACCTCCCCCGGCGGGTTGGGAATCAGCCCCAGCATTTT. V and J are TRBV6-2 or TRBV6-3 and TRBJ1-5; D is undetermined. CDR3 length: 17 residues. Deletions cut 2 bases from V and 4 bases from J, with 18 bases between. Germline V gene data show CDR1 as MNHEY and CDR2 as SVGEGT.

V usage is TRBV20-1 and J usage is TRBJ2-3; perhaps TRBD2 as D (5 bases). This CDR3 contains 15 residues. In germline, CDR1 is DFQATT, CDR2 SNEGSKA (reference sequence). Trimming removed 5 bases at V and 0 bases at J, with 15 bases between. Written as DNA, the CDR3 is TGCAGTGCTCTCACCGCTAGCTCTAGCACAGATACGCAGTATTTT. Its translation: CSALTASSSTDTQYF.

CDR3 bases: TGCAGTGCTAGAGCCGAACAGGGACGGAGCTATGGCTACACCTTC. This translates into CSARAEQGRSYGYTF. The J gene is TRBJ1-2, the V gene TRBV20-1; TRBD1 is a possible D gene (6 bases). V dropped 1 base and J dropped 4 bases, with 16 bases sitting between them. Germline V gives CDR1 DFQATT, CDR2 SNEGSKA (reference sequence). CDR3 length: 15 residues.

This clonotype was recorded many times. J is TRBJ1-6 and V is TRBV4-2; D is possibly TRBD1 (5 bases). The CDR3 covers 18 residues. The germline V gene has CDR1 LGHNA and CDR2 YNFKEQ. The V end was cut by 0 bases, the J end by 9 bases, with 21 bases between. The CDR3 here is CASSQDTSVTFGGSPLHF. In DNA form, the CDR3 reads TGTGCCAGCAGCCAAGATACATCTGTCACGTTCGGGGGTTCACCCCTCCACTTT.

This clonotype was seen only a few times. The V call is TRBV6-1, the J call TRBJ2-7; weak D call: TRBD1 (6 bases). The CDR3 is made up of 14 amino acids. V dropped 10 bases and J dropped 8 bases, with 24 bases sitting between them. The germline V gene has CDR1 MNHNS and CDR2 SASEGT. In DNA form, the CDR3 reads TGTGCCACCCGCTTTGGGGACACCTCTACGCAGCAGTACTTC. Residues: CATRFGDTSTQQYF.

This clonotype was recorded a few times. The chain carries TRBV20-1 and TRBJ2-7, with 7 positions matching TRBD1. V shed 3 bases, J shed 0 bases, and the junction held 8 bases outside the gene matches. The CDR3 covers 15 residues. Per germline, CDR1 DFQATT and CDR2 SNEGSKA (reference sequence). CDR3 amino acids: CSARSMAGGSYEQYF. In DNA form, the CDR3 reads TGCAGTGCTAGGAGTATGGCAGGGGGCTCCTACGAGCAGTACTTC.

This rearrangement joins TRBV24-1 to TRBJ1-5; no definite D call. Germline V gene lookup returns CDR1 KGHDR and CDR2 SFDVKD. V was shortened by 2 bases and J by 1 base, with 5 bases between the two germline ends. The CDR3 length is 14 residues. The CDR3 DNA reads TGTGCCACCAGTGATTACGGAAGCAATCAGCCCCAGCATTTT. Its protein is CATSDYGSNQPQHF.

The chain is built from TRBV5-1 and TRBJ1-1; possibly TRBD1 for D (6 bases). V was trimmed by 4 bases and J by 6 bases, leaving 13 bases between them. The CDR3 is 13 residues long. CDR1 and CDR2 from the germline V gene are SGHRS and YFSETQ. The CDR3, as DNA: TGCGCCAGCAGCACCACAGGGAATTCTGAAGCTTTCTTT. It yields the protein CASSTTGNSEAFF.

This clonotype was seen just once. The genes are TRBV7-9 and TRBJ2-1, with 7 bases matching TRBD1. Unmatched junction bases numbered 8, after V lost 5 bases and J lost 4 bases. The CDR3 sequence is 15 residues long. The germline V gene encodes CDR1 SEHNR and CDR2 FQNEAQ (reference sequence). CDR3: CASSGTTGSYNEQFF. CDR3 sequence (DNA): TGTGCCAGCAGCGGAACGACAGGGTCGTACAATGAGCAGTTCTTC.

The rearrangement uses TRBV7-2 and TRBJ1-1; the D gene is possibly TRBD1 (5 bases). The CDR3 has 14 residues. The V end was cut by 3 bases, the J end by 4 bases, with 12 bases between. Germline values: CDR1 SGHTA, CDR2 FQGNSA. The CDR3 region has the DNA TGTGCCAGCAGCTTCGCTAGGGGTCGCACTGAAGCTTTCTTT. Encoded protein: CASSFARGRTEAFF.